The clone carrying this T cell receptor beta chain was seen a handful of times. Its antigen is still unknown. The data stem from a study of identical twins. General study findings and limits: Clonotypes of the beta chain that were abundant in cord blood carried fewer insertions (memory repertoires showed none).

Using its own MiXCR run on the 5' RACE reads, TCRdb lists one record per CDR3 protein. The sample lists under 250,000 distinct CDR3 sequences, 7.5% occurring once. The sample was also linked to a second study, of yellow fever vaccine responses in identical twins.

Input material: memory (CD45RO+) T cells sorted from blood. The source is a young woman in good health.

In DNA form, the CDR3 reads TGCAGTGCTAAGACCTACTCTGGGGCCAACGTCCTGACTTTC. Translation gives CSAKTYSGANVLTF. This chain joins TRBV20-1 and TRBJ2-6; D is undetermined. The germline V gene encodes CDR1 DFQATT and CDR2 SNEGSKA (reference sequence). Trimming stripped 4 bases from V and 0 bases from J, with 7 bases between. The CDR3 runs 14 residues.